These T cell receptor beta chains were read from a single sample in a study of blood T cell repertoires in COVID-19. Assay used: immunoSEQ multiplex PCR; TCRdb lists only in-frame clones, some missing. This sample yields about 520,000 clones, of which 80% to 90% are seen a single time; under 4% belongs to the top ten. The sample consisted of peripheral blood. The origin of the receptors is a human donor in a cohort sampled during active COVID-19. Both conserved end residues are part of each CDR3. Each record gives: V gene, clone size, J gene, D gene, CDR3 protein, CDR3 DNA. A D gene is named only where the DNA matches it firmly. The listing skips clone size in some rows; elsewhere it reads once, few, many or a size class.

TRBV6-5	NA	TRBJ2-2	NA	CASSYRRASANGELFF	TGTGCCAGCAGTTACCGTCGTGCTAGCGCTAACGGGGAGCTGTTTTTT
TRBV6-6	NA	TRBJ1-6	TRBD1	CASSLRRKDRGLLNSPLHF	TGTGCCAGCAGCTTAAGACGGAAAGACAGGGGGCTGCTTAATTCACCCCTCCACTTT
TRBV6-5	NA	TRBJ1-1	NA	CASSYSLKNTEAFF	TGTGCCAGCAGTTACTCGCTAAAGAACACTGAAGCTTTCTTT
TRBV30	NA	TRBJ1-5	TRBD1	CAWSPRQGNQPQHF	TGTGCCTGGAGCCCCCGACAGGGGAATCAGCCCCAGCATTTT
TRBV18	NA	TRBJ1-1	NA	CASSPAPGSMNTEAFF	TGTGCCAGCTCACCCGCACCGGGATCTATGAACACTGAAGCTTTCTTT
TRBV5-1	NA	TRBJ2-1	NA	CASSFGGPYNEQFF	TGCGCCAGCAGCTTTGGAGGCCCCTACAATGAGCAGTTCTTC
TRBV9	once	TRBJ1-1	TRBD1	CASSVAGGQEAFF	TGTGCCAGCAGCGTAGCAGGGGGGCAAGAAGCTTTCTTT
TRBV19	NA	TRBJ1-1	TRBD1	CASRGGQEIYTEAFF	TGTGCCAGTAGGGGGGGACAGGAGATTTACACTGAAGCTTTCTTT
TRBV6-4	NA	TRBJ2-7	NA	CASSDSAPSHEQYF	TGTGCCAGCAGTGACTCGGCACCTTCGCACGAGCAGTACTTC
TRBV30	NA	TRBJ2-1	TRBD2	CAWSRGTSGNEQFF	TGTGCCTGGAGTCGGGGGACTAGCGGCAATGAGCAGTTCTTC
TRBV5-5	NA	TRBJ2-5	TRBD1	CASSLGQGHETQYF	TGTGCCAGCAGCTTGGGACAGGGCCACGAGACCCAGTACTTC
TRBV4-1	NA	TRBJ1-2	NA	CASSQGSDSLYGYTF	TGCGCCAGCAGCCAAGGATCCGACAGCCTCTATGGCTACACCTTC
TRBV28	NA	TRBJ2-7	TRBD2	CASSLEGGRPYEQYF	TGTGCCAGCAGTTTGGAGGGAGGGCGCCCCTACGAGCAGTACTTC
TRBV19	NA	TRBJ2-1	NA	CASSIVTGYNEQFF	TGTGCCAGTAGTATAGTGACGGGCTACAATGAGCAGTTCTTC
TRBV5-8	NA	TRBJ1-5	NA	CASSLGQPGNQPQHF	TGTGCCAGCAGCTTGGGACAACCGGGAAATCAGCCCCAGCATTTT
TRBV9	NA	TRBJ2-7	TRBD2	CASSVVPSGNFYEQYF	TGTGCCAGCAGCGTAGTTCCTAGCGGGAACTTTTACGAGCAGTACTTC
TRBV18	NA	TRBJ1-3	NA	CASSPESVGAGTIYF	TGTGCCAGCTCACCAGAGTCAGTCGGTGCAGGCACCATATATTTT
TRBV30	many	TRBJ1-5	TRBD1	CAWSTGALGPQHF	TGTGCCTGGAGTACAGGGGCCTTGGGGCCCCAGCATTTT
TRBV19	NA	TRBJ1-5	NA	CASSDSERAQHF	TGTGCCAGTAGTGACAGCGAACGAGCCCAGCATTTT
TRBV6-5	once	TRBJ1-2	NA	CASTPQEGSPYGYTF	TGTGCCAGCACCCCGCAGGAGGGATCCCCCTATGGCTACACCTTC
TRBV15	NA	TRBJ2-1	NA	CATSRYSKGVTYNEQFF	TGTGCCACCAGCAGGTACTCTAAAGGGGTCACCTACAATGAGCAGTTCTTC
TRBV7-9	once	TRBJ2-1	TRBD2	CASSLALASGDTYNEQFF	TGTGCCAGCAGCTTAGCGTTGGCTAGCGGGGATACCTACAATGAGCAGTTCTTC
TRBV5-4	NA	TRBJ2-5	TRBD2	CASSRTSGTETQYF	TGTGCCAGCAGCCGGACTAGCGGGACGGAGACCCAGTACTTC
TRBV5-5	NA	TRBJ2-5	NA	CASSAPVSQETQYF	TGTGCCAGCAGCGCCCCCGTTTCCCAGGAGACCCAGTACTTC
TRBV2	NA	TRBJ1-6	NA	CASRQSRDSPLHF	TGTGCCAGCAGACAGTCGAGGGATTCACCCCTCCACTTT
TRBV28	NA	TRBJ1-1	NA	CASSPPQLNTEAFF	TGTGCCAGCAGCCCGCCACAGCTTAACACTGAAGCTTTCTTT
TRBV11-1	few	TRBJ1-4	TRBD1	CASSLGTGSREKLFF	TGTGCCAGCAGCCTCGGGACAGGGAGTCGTGAAAAACTGTTTTTT
TRBV28	NA	TRBJ2-3	TRBD2	CASTIGLAWDTQYF	TGTGCCAGCACTATAGGACTAGCTTGGGATACGCAGTATTTT
TRBV28	NA	TRBJ1-2	NA	CASRGGKIYGYTF	TGTGCCAGCAGGGGCGGGAAGATCTATGGCTACACCTTC
TRBV5-1	NA	TRBJ1-1	NA	CASSLNRVVNTEAFF	TGCGCCAGCAGTCTAAACAGGGTCGTGAACACTGAAGCTTTCTTT
TRBV30	once	TRBJ2-7	TRBD1	CAWSDRGVYEQYF	TGTGCCTGGAGTGACAGGGGGGTCTACGAGCAGTACTTC
TRBV19	once	TRBJ2-1	NA	CASRFATGVPNEQFF	TGTGCCAGTAGATTCGCAACGGGAGTGCCCAATGAGCAGTTCTTC
TRBV7-2	NA	TRBJ1-5	TRBD1	CASSSQGALGQPQHF	TGTGCCAGCAGCTCGCAGGGGGCGCTGGGACAGCCCCAGCATTTT
TRBV14	NA	TRBJ2-1	NA	CASSQAQGWANNEQFF	TGTGCCAGCAGCCAAGCGCAGGGCTGGGCTAACAATGAGCAGTTCTTC
TRBV6-5	NA	TRBJ1-1	TRBD1	CATFPTGRTEAFF	TGTGCCACCTTCCCGACAGGGAGGACTGAAGCTTTCTTT
TRBV7-6	NA	TRBJ2-5	TRBD2	CASSYRRGAGGGQTQYF	TGTGCCAGCAGCTACCGACGCGGTGCGGGAGGTGGACAGACCCAGTACTTC
TRBV7-8	NA	TRBJ1-4	NA	CASSHAGSALFF	TGTGCCAGCAGCCACGCAGGGTCTGCACTGTTTTTT